This record looks at one TCR beta chain sequence and its context. Its cognate antigen is unknown. The entry originates in a study of shared clonotypes between healthy human individuals. Findings and limits, study-wide: Sharing across several donors was seen in 4% to 6.5% of naive CD4 clonotypes. All-four-donor shared clonotypes had higher generation probabilities than non-shared clonotypes did.

Profiled with immunoSEQ multiplex PCR; TCRdb holds only in-frame clones, not every one. In the table there are 1,400,000 or so clones, approximately 98.5% of which are singletons. Germline CDR1 and CDR2: SQVTM and ANQGSEA. This CDR3 is 13 amino acids long. The V segment lost 2 bases and the J segment 5 bases; nucleotides outside the gene matches: 5. The clonotype originates from a young man in good health. The rearrangement links TRBV29-1 to TRBJ2-7; 8 bases match TRBD1. Sequenced: naive CD4+ T cells sorted from blood. Subset here: CD45RA+ positively selected. As DNA, the CDR3 is TGCAGCGTTGAAAGCAGGGGGCTAGACGAGCAGTACTTC. As protein: CSVESRGLDEQYF.